The clone carrying this T cell receptor (beta chain) was recorded many times. No antigen is known for it. Germline loops: CDR1 ENHRY, CDR2 SYGVKD. After removal of 2 bases from V and 2 bases from J, the junction contained 11 bases not matched to a gene. This CDR3 is built from 19 residues. The data were taken from a study of T-cell reconstitution after alpha-beta-depleted transplantation in children. A library of TCRbeta sequences, prepared with unique molecular identifiers, was generated. TCRdb recomputed calls from the PCR reads with MiXCR, one row per CDR3 protein. The sample comprises 90,000 to 100,000 distinct CDR3 sequences, more than 20% of which are singletons, and over 20% rests with the top ten. The study's findings and limits: T cells produced anew were the main source of T-cell counts and diversity one year after transplant. Surviving recipient T cells and thymic progenitors accounted for the high day-60 TCRbeta diversity observed in some patients. Several hundred expanded graft clones reportedly gave rise to the alpha-beta T cells present about two months after transplant.

This TCR derives from a boy between 2 and 10 years old with acute lymphoblastic leukemia, due to receive a stem cell transplant. This specimen consisted of PBMCs, obtained before TCRalphabeta/CD19-depleted stem cell transplant. The J gene is TRBJ2-1, the V gene TRBV10-3; 11 bases are a match to TRBD2. CDR3 region: CAISEVGGLAEGPYNEQFF. CDR3 coding DNA: TGTGCCATCAGTGAGGTCGGGGGACTAGCGGAGGGCCCCTACAATGAGCAGTTCTTC.